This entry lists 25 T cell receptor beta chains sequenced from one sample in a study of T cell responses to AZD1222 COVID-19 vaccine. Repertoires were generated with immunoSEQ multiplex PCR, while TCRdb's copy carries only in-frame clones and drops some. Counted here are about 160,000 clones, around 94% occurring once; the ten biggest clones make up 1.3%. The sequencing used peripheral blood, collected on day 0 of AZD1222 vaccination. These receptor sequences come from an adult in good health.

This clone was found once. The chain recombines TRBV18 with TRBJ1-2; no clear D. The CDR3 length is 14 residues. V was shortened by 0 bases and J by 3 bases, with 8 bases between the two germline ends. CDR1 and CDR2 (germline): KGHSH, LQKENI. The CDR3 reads CASSPPTGYYGYTF. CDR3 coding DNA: TGTGCCAGCTCACCACCAACCGGGTACTATGGCTACACCTTC.

Written as DNA, the CDR3 is TGCGCCAGCAGCCCGAGTCTTGGGCAGGCGATACCCCTCCACTTT. Encoded protein: CASSPSLGQAIPLHF. The gene calls are TRBV4-3 and TRBJ1-6, with D hard to call. V was clipped by 4 bases and J by 12 bases, with 19 bases between them. The CDR3 consists of 15 residues. Germline V gene data show CDR1 as LGHNA and CDR2 as YSLEER.

Here the CDR3 reads CTSSQEKGPEVTDSSYNSPLHF. The DNA of the CDR3 is TGCACCAGCAGCCAAGAAAAGGGGCCCGAAGTAACTGATAGCTCCTATAATTCACCCCTCCACTTT. The rearrangement links TRBV1 to TRBJ1-6; TRBD1 is the table's D call, not checked against the DNA. TRBV1 is annotated as a pseudogene. This CDR3 has 22 amino acids.

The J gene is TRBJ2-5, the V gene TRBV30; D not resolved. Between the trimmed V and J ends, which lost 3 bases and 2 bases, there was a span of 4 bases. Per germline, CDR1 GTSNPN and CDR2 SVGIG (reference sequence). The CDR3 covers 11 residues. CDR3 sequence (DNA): TGTGCCTGGAGCGCGCAAGAGACCCAGTACTTC. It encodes CAWSAQETQYF.

CDR3 coding DNA: TGTGCCAGCAGTGTACTCACGGCGGGAGGAAGTCTCACAGATACGCAGTATTTT. Translated: CASSVLTAGGSLTDTQYF. The chain uses TRBV2 and TRBJ2-3; TRBD2 matches 8 bases. The CDR3 has 18 amino acids. CDR1 is SNHLY, CDR2 FYNNEI, per germline. Losses at the gene ends were 4 bases for V and 2 bases for J; bases not matched to a gene: 14. The variable domain in full, with the rest retrieved from reference TRBV2 and TRBJ2-3, is EPEVTQTPSHQVTQMGQEVILRCVPISNHLYFYWYRQILGQKVEFLVSFYNNEISEKSEIFDDQFSVERPDGSNFTLKIRSTKLEDSAMYFCASSVLTAGGSLTDTQYFGPGTRLTVL.

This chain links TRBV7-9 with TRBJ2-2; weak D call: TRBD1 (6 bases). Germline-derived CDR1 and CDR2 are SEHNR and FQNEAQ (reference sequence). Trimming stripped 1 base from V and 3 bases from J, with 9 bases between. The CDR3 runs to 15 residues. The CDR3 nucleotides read TGTGCCAGCAGCTTAGACAGGGTCGACACCGGGGAGCTGTTTTTT. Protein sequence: CASSLDRVDTGELFF.

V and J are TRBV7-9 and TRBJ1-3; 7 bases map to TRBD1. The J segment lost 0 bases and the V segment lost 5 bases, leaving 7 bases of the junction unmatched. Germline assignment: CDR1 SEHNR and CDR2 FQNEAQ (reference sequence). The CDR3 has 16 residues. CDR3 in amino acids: CASSPPGQSSGNTIYF. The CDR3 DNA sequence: TGTGCCAGCAGCCCGCCGGGACAGAGCTCTGGAAACACCATATATTTT.

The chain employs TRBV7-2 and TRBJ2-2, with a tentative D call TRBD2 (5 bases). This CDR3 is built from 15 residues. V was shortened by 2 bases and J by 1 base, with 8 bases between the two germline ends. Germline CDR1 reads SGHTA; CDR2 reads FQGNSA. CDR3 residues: CASSLLRENTGELFF. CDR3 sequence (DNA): TGTGCCAGCAGCTTACTCCGGGAGAACACCGGGGAGCTGTTTTTT.

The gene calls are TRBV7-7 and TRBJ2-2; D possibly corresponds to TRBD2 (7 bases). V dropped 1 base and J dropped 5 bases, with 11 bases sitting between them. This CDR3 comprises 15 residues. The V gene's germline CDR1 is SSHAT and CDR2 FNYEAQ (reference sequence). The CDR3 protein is CASSLVQGGTGELFF. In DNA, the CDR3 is TGTGCCAGCAGCTTAGTACAGGGAGGGACCGGGGAGCTGTTTTTT.

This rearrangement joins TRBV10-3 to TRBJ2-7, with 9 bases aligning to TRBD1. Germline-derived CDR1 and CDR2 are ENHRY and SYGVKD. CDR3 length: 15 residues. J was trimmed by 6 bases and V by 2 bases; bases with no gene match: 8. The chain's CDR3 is CAISETDRGPSEQYV. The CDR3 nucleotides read TGTGCCATCAGTGAGACGGACAGGGGCCCATCCGAGCAGTACGTC.

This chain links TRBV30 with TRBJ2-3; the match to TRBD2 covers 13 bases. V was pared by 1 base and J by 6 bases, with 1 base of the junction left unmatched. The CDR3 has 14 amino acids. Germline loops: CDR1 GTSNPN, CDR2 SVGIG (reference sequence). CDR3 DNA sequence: TGTGCCTGGAGTGGGACTAGCGGGAGCGATACGCAGTATTTT. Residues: CAWSGTSGSDTQYF.

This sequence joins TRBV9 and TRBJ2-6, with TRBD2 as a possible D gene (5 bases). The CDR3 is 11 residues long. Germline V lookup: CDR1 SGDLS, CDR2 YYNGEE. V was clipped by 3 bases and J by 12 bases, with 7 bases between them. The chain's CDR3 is CASSAEGVLTF. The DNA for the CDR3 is TGTGCCAGCAGCGCCGAGGGCGTCCTGACTTTC.

This chain's CDR3 is CASTPGQYYGYTF. The CDR3 DNA is TGTGCCAGCACCCCGGGACAGTACTATGGCTACACCTTC. The J gene is TRBJ1-2, the V gene TRBV6-5; 7 bases align to TRBD1. The germline V gene has CDR1 MNHEY and CDR2 SVGAGI. The CDR3 length is 13 residues. The junction had 5 bases not matched to a gene; V was cut back by 7 bases and J by 3 bases.

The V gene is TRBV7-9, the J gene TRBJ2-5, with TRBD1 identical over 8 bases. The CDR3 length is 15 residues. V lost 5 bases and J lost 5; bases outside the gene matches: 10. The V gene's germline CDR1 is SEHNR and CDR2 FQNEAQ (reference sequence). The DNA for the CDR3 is TGTGCCAGCAGCCAGGGGGCTGGGGAAAGTGAGACCCAGTACTTC. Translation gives CASSQGAGESETQYF.

The CDR3 is CASSAEELFF. The CDR3 DNA reads as TGTGCCAGCAGCGCTGAAGAGCTGTTTTTT. V gene TRBV7-3 combines with J gene TRBJ1-4; D gene ambiguous. Germline V gives CDR1 SGHTA, CDR2 FQGTGA. Trimming took 5 bases from V and 14 from J, leaving 9 bases between them. There are 10 residues in the CDR3. Looking up the rest from reference TRBV7-3 and TRBJ1-4 gives the full variable domain: GAGVSQTPSNKVTEKGKYVELRCDPISGHTALYWYRQSLGQGPEFLIYFQGTGAADDSGLPNDRFFAVRPEGSVSTLKIQRTERGDSAVYLCASSAEELFFGSGTQLSVL.

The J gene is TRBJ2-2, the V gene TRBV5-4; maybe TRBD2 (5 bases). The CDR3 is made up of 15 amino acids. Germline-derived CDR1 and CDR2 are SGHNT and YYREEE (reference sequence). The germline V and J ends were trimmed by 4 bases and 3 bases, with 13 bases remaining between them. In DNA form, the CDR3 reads TGTGCCAGCAGCCCCATCAACGGGGACACCGGGGAGCTGTTTTTT. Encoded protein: CASSPINGDTGELFF. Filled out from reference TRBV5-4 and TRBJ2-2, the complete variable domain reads ETGVTQSPTHLIKTRGQQVTLRCSSQSGHNTVSWYQQALGQGPQFIFQYYREEENGRGNFPPRFSGLQFPNYSSELNVNALELDDSALYLCASSPINGDTGELFFGEGSRLTVL.

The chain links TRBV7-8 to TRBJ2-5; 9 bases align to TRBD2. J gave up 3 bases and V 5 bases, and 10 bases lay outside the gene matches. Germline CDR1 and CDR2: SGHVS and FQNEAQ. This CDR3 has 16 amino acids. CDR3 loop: CASSPRVSGSKETQYF. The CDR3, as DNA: TGTGCCAGCAGCCCCCGGGTTAGCGGGAGTAAAGAGACCCAGTACTTC. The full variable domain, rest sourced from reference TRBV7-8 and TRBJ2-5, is GAGVSQSPRYKVAKRGQDVALRCDPISGHVSLFWYQQALGQGPEFLTYFQNEAQLDKSGLPSDRFFAERPEGSVSTLKIQRTQQEDSAVYLCASSPRVSGSKETQYFGPGTRLLVL.

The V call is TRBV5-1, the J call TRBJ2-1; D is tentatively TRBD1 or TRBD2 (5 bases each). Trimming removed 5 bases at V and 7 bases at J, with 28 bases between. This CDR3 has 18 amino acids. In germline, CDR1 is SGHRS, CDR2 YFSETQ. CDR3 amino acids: CASRGPQSGYSLQNEQFF. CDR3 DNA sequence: TGCGCCAGCAGGGGACCTCAATCGGGGTATAGCCTTCAGAATGAGCAGTTCTTC.

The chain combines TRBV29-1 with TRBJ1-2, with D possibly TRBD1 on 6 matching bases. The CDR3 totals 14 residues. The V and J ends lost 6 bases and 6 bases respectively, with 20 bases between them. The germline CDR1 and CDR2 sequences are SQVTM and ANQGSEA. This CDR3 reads CSVLARGVVDGYTF. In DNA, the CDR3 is TGCAGCGTCCTTGCCAGGGGCGTAGTGGATGGCTACACCTTC.

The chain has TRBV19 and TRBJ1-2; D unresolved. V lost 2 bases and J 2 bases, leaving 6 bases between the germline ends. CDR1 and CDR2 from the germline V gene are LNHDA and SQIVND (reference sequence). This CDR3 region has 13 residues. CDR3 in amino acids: CASSIRRNYGYTF. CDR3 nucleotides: TGTGCCAGTAGTATAAGACGAAACTATGGCTACACCTTC.

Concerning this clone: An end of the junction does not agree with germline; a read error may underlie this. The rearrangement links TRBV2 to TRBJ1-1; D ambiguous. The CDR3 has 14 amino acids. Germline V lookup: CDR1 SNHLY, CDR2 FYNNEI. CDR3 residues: CASREAAWNTEAFF. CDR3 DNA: TGTGCCAGCAGGGAAGCGGCTTGGAACACTGAAGCTTTCTTT.

The DNA of the CDR3 is TGTGCCAGCAGCCGAGGACAGGGCCAGCCCCAGCATTTT. This sequence encodes CASSRGQGQPQHF. The chain joins TRBV3-1 (or the pseudogene TRBV3-2) to TRBJ1-5; TRBD1 agrees at 8 bases. CDR3 length equals 13 residues. The germline V gene encodes CDR1 LGHDT and CDR2 YNNKEL (reference sequence). Losses at the gene ends were 4 bases for V and 7 bases for J; bases not matched to a gene: 3.

CDR3: CASWMGDEQFF. Here the CDR3 DNA reads TGTGCCAGCTGGATGGGGGATGAGCAGTTCTTC. This rearrangement joins TRBV12-3 or TRBV12-4 to TRBJ2-1; D may correspond to TRBD1 or TRBD2 (5 bases each). CDR3 length equals 11 residues. The V and J ends lost 8 bases and 8 bases respectively, with 10 bases between them.

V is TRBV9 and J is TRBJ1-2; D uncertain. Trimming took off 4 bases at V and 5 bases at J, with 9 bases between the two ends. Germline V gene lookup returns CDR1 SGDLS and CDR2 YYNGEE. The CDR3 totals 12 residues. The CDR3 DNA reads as TGTGCCAGCAGCCCTCGGGCGTATGGCTACACCTTC. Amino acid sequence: CASSPRAYGYTF.

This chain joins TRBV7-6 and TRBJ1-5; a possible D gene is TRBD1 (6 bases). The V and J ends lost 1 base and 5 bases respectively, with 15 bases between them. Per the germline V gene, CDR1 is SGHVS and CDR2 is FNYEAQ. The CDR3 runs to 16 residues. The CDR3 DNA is TGTGCCAGCAGCTTAGAGGGAGACAGGTGGGATCAGCCCCAGCATTTT. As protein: CASSLEGDRWDQPQHF.